These T cell receptor beta chains were read from a single sample in a study of T cell responses to AZD1222 COVID-19 vaccine. The table came from immunoSEQ multiplex PCR; TCRdb's copy has only in-frame clones and leaves some out. The sample yields 120,000 or so clones, about nine tenths seen once. The material sequenced was peripheral blood, taken on day 0 of AZD1222 vaccination. The receptor set was obtained from an adult in good health. CDR3s include the opening cysteine and the closing phenylalanine or tryptophan. A D gene is named only where the DNA matches it firmly. Not all rows give a size; the values are once, few, many and, for expanded clones, a class.

>-|TRBV11-2|TRBJ2-7|-
CASSLDAYEQYF
TGTGCCAGCAGCTTAGATGCGTACGAGCAGTACTTC
>-|TRBV4-1|TRBJ1-2|-
CASSTRTEGNYGYTF
TGCGCCAGCAGCACCCGGACAGAGGGGAACTATGGCTACACCTTC
>-|TRBV6-5|TRBJ2-2|-
CASSYARGNTGELFF
TGTGCCAGCAGTTACGCTAGGGGGAACACCGGGGAGCTGTTTTTT
>-|TRBV5-6|TRBJ1-6|TRBD1
CASSWDRGDSPLHF
TGTGCCAGCAGCTGGGACAGGGGGGATTCACCCCTCCACTTT
>-|TRBV7-2|TRBJ2-7|TRBD1
CASSLGPGQGRYEQYF
TGTGCCAGCAGCTTAGGGCCGGGACAGGGCCGGTACGAGCAGTACTTC
>-|TRBV7-8|TRBJ2-2|-
CASSRTVLNTGELFF
TGTGCCAGCAGCCGGACAGTCCTGAACACCGGGGAGCTGTTTTTT
>-|TRBV10-3|TRBJ1-4|-
CATGQDNEKLFF
TGTGCCACGGGACAAGATAATGAAAAACTGTTTTTT
>once|TRBV5-1|TRBJ2-7|-
CASSYGIGGLYEQYF
TGCGCCAGCAGCTACGGGATCGGGGGCCTCTACGAGCAGTACTTC
>-|TRBV19|TRBJ1-1|-
CASSIVFRRGNTEAFF
TGTGCCAGTAGTATAGTTTTTCGGAGGGGTAACACTGAAGCTTTCTTT
>-|TRBV2|TRBJ2-5|-
CASSYRVGGSETQYF
TGTGCCAGCAGTTATAGGGTTGGGGGGTCGGAGACCCAGTACTTC
>-|TRBV12-3/TRBV12-4|TRBJ1-2|-
CASSLQRRDYTF
TGTGCCAGCAGTTTACAACGAAGGGACTACACCTTC
>-|TRBV7-8|TRBJ1-5|-
CASSLGGASNQPQHF
TGTGCCAGCAGCTTAGGGGGGGCTAGCAATCAGCCCCAGCATTTT